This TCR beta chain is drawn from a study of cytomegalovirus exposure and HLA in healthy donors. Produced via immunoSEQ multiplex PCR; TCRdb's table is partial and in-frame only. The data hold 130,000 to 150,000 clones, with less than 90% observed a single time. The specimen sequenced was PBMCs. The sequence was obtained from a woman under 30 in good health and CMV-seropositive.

CDR3 amino acids: CASVQGGSYEQYF. In DNA form, the CDR3 reads TGTGCCAGCGTGCAGGGTGGTTCCTACGAGCAGTACTTC. The chain combines TRBV28 with TRBJ2-7; maybe TRBD1 (5 bases). The germline gives CDR1 MDHEN, CDR2 SYDVKM. The CDR3 runs to 13 residues. V lost 8 bases and J 1 base, leaving 12 bases between the germline ends.